The sequence of this TCR beta chain was determined in a study of blood T cell repertoires in COVID-19. Looking at the study overall: Both acute and convalescent COVID-19 samples were obtained from the United States, Italy and Spain. PBMCs, B-cell-depleted T cells, or T cells provided the cDNA or gDNA that made up the material.

In the original workflow: Estimation of nucleated cell counts relied on the amplification of reference gene primers. Sequencing was performed with immunoSEQ multiplex PCR; in TCRdb, only in-frame clones are kept and a portion is missing. D and trimming come from the DNA, and the V and J calls and clone size come from that table. The repertoire has about 190,000 clones, approximately 85% of them found once; the top ten carry approximately 6.9%. The CDR3 sequence is 13 residues long. In germline, CDR1 is SNHLY, CDR2 FYNNEI. Trimming took 6 bases from V and 6 from J, leaving 15 bases between them. Input material: peripheral blood. This TCR was sampled from a man older than 75 with COVID-19, enrolled during active disease. The rearrangement links TRBV2 to TRBJ2-7, with a tentative D call TRBD2 (5 bases). CDR3 sequence reads: CASRPSVAGEQYF. The CDR3 DNA reads TGTGCCAGCAGGCCCAGCGTGGCGGGCGAGCAGTACTTC.